This T cell receptor (beta chain) derives from a study of regulatory T cells in long-lasting Graves disease. Study-wide context: Over 5 years on antithyroid drugs plus positive TSH receptor antibodies marked Graves' disease as persistent. The study, taken as a whole, reports: The study found lower TCR diversity in persistent Graves' patients than in newly diagnosed ones.

This CDR3 spans 14 amino acids. Germline V gives CDR1 SGDLS, CDR2 YYNGEE. V gave up 4 bases and J gave up 6 bases; unmatched junction bases: 8. The time point was: persistent/refractory GD, antithyroid drugs over 5 years with positive TRAb. PBMCs were the source of the RNA used for TCR sequencing. The source of the patients was an endocrinology department in Xi'an, China. iRepertoire HTBI primers and Arm-PCR of CDR3 regions built TCR beta libraries. TCRdb processed the multiplex PCR reads anew with MiXCR; each CDR3 protein has one entry. The sample consists of hundreds of thousands of distinct CDR3 sequences, around 20% of them appearing once. Points on this clonotype: Its specificity is unknown.

The TCR originated in a female donor with Graves disease. This rearrangement joins TRBV9 to TRBJ2-3; 7 nucleotides line up with TRBD2. Material: peripheral blood mononuclear cells (PBMCs), obtained when the disease was refractory, from a patient treated with antithyroid drugs. CDR3 protein: CASSPRYGGDTQYF. The DNA for the CDR3 is TGTGCCAGCAGCCCCCGTTACGGGGGGGATACGCAGTATTTT.